What follows is one T cell receptor (beta chain) and its context. The antigen is undetermined. This specimen comes from a study of OX40 agonist ivuxolimab in advanced cancers. Study results and caveats: Clonal expansion was seen in CD4+ and CD8+ blood T cells by week 6 at 0.1 to 3.0 mg/kg. Some patients who did not respond also had low normalized T-cell clonal expansion. Expanded clones were, on average, more numerous in CD8+ T cells than in CD4+.

Profiled with immunoSEQ multiplex PCR; TCRdb holds only in-frame clones, not every one. In the table there are around 94,000 clones, around 86% of which are singletons. CDR3 length equals 16 residues. V was trimmed by 4 bases and J by 5 bases, leaving 20 bases between them. CDR1 is LNHNV and CDR2 is YYDKDF in the germline V gene (reference sequence). This receptor was identified in an adult with an advanced solid tumor such as melanoma, head and neck, liver or kidney cancer. The chain recombines TRBV15 with TRBJ2-5; a possible D gene is TRBD1 (5 bases). The sample consisted of CD4+ or CD8+ T cells sorted from blood, taken in a trial of the OX40 agonist ivuxolimab. CDR3 coding DNA: TGTGCCACCAGCATGACCCCAGGGTTGAGGTCGGAGACCCAGTACTTC. Translation: CATSMTPGLRSETQYF.